Listed below are T cell receptor beta chains from one sample, sequenced in a study of CD8+ T cells in alopecia areata. Sequencing was performed with immunoSEQ multiplex PCR; in TCRdb, only in-frame clones are kept and a portion is missing. The sample includes approximately 150,000 clones, 62% of them seen just once. Sequencing was performed on CD8+ T cells sorted from blood. All receptors come from a human donor in good health. CDR3s include the opening cysteine and the closing phenylalanine or tryptophan. The D gene is left open where the match is weak. Some rows have no size entry. The others give once, few or many, or a class for an expanded clone.

CDR3 protein	CDR3 DNA	D gene	V gene	clone size	J gene
CASKPWTEDYEQYF	TGCGCCAGCAAACCGTGGACAGAAGATTACGAGCAGTACTTC	NA	TRBV4-1	NA	TRBJ2-7
CASSRLTPWPGNTIYF	TGTGCCAGCAGCCGGCTGACTCCCTGGCCTGGAAACACCATATATTTT	NA	TRBV28	few	TRBJ1-3
CSVEKGSGEQYF	TGCAGCGTTGAAAAGGGGTCGGGAGAGCAGTACTTC	NA	TRBV29-1	NA	TRBJ2-7
CASSAGFEQFF	TGTGCCAGCAGTGCAGGATTTGAGCAGTTCTTC	NA	TRBV2	NA	TRBJ2-1
CSVVDSLGYNEQFF	TGCAGCGTTGTGGATAGTTTAGGATACAATGAGCAGTTCTTC	NA	TRBV29-1	NA	TRBJ2-1
CASSLTSGGQETQYF	TGTGCCAGCAGCTTGACTAGCGGGGGGCAAGAGACCCAGTACTTC	TRBD2	TRBV11-2	few	TRBJ2-5
CASSVSPDTQYF	TGTGCCAGCAGCGTCTCACCAGATACGCAGTATTTT	NA	TRBV9	NA	TRBJ2-3
CASGVGANEQFF	TGCGCCAGCGGGGTAGGGGCCAATGAGCAGTTCTTC	NA	TRBV10-2	few	TRBJ2-1
CSVVSAGSSYEQYF	TGCAGCGTTGTATCGGCGGGTTCTTCCTACGAGCAGTACTTC	NA	TRBV29-1	few	TRBJ2-7
CSVEGGSTDTQYF	TGCAGCGTTGAAGGCGGGAGCACAGATACGCAGTATTTT	NA	TRBV29-1	few	TRBJ2-3
CASRGLAGTGELFF	TGTGCCAGCAGAGGACTAGCGGGCACCGGGGAGCTGTTTTTT	TRBD2	TRBV7-9	once	TRBJ2-2
CASSAGLAGETQYF	TGTGCCAGCAGCGCGGGACTAGCCGGGGAGACCCAGTACTTC	TRBD2	TRBV9	NA	TRBJ2-5
CASSESKAGANVLTF	TGTGCCAGCAGTGAGTCCAAGGCCGGGGCCAACGTCCTGACTTTC	NA	TRBV2	NA	TRBJ2-6
CASSQVTGISTDTQYF	TGCGCCAGCAGCCAAGTTACCGGGATCAGCACAGATACGCAGTATTTT	NA	TRBV4-1	NA	TRBJ2-3
CASSLTPVWRGWTEAFF	TGTGCCAGCAGTTTAACCCCAGTCTGGAGAGGTTGGACTGAAGCTTTCTTT	NA	TRBV27	once	TRBJ1-1
CASSLTDTEAFF	TGCGCCAGCAGCTTGACAGACACTGAAGCTTTCTTT	NA	TRBV5-1	NA	TRBJ1-1
CASSLGSNQPQHF	TGTGCCAGCAGCCTGGGTAGCAATCAGCCCCAGCATTTT	NA	TRBV9	once	TRBJ1-5
CASSPDRAAYEQYF	TGTGCCAGCAGCCCGGACAGGGCTGCCTACGAGCAGTACTTC	TRBD1	TRBV7-9	few	TRBJ2-7
CSVGGAGKTEAFF	TGCAGCGTTGGAGGGGCTGGGAAAACTGAAGCTTTCTTT	NA	TRBV29-1	NA	TRBJ1-1
CSGGKETQYF	TGCAGCGGGGGGAAAGAGACCCAGTACTTC	NA	TRBV29-1	few	TRBJ2-5
CASSVYPNQPQHF	TGCGCCAGCAGCGTCTATCCCAATCAGCCCCAGCATTTT	NA	TRBV5-1	NA	TRBJ1-5
CASSTGNEQFF	TGTGCCAGCAGCACAGGCAATGAGCAGTTCTTC	NA	TRBV27	few	TRBJ2-1
CSAIGSDRDLHQYF	TGCAGCGCGATAGGGTCGGACAGGGACCTCCACCAGTACTTC	TRBD1	TRBV29-1	NA	TRBJ2-7
CASSLGHSSYEQYF	TGTGCCAGCAGCTTGGGGCATTCCTCCTACGAGCAGTACTTC	NA	TRBV13	few	TRBJ2-7
CAWTPGTGPHNEQFF	TGTGCCTGGACCCCCGGGACAGGGCCCCACAATGAGCAGTTCTTC	TRBD1	TRBV30	NA	TRBJ2-1
CASGSRVNEQYF	TGTGCCAGCGGATCGAGGGTAAACGAGCAGTACTTC	NA	TRBV6-5	few	TRBJ2-7
CASSGDKVRQFF	TGTGCCAGCAGCGGGGATAAGGTCAGGCAGTTCTTC	NA	TRBV13	few	TRBJ2-1
CASNQDATEAFF	TGTGCCAGCAACCAGGATGCCACTGAAGCTTTCTTT	NA	TRBV5-4	NA	TRBJ1-1